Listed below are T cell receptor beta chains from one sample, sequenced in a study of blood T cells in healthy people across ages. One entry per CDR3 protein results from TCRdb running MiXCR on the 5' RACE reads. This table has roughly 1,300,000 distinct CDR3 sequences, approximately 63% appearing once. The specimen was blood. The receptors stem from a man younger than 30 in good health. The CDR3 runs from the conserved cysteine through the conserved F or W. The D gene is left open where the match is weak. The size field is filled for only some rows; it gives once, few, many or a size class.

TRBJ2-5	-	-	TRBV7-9	CASSLRPGDPYQETQYF	TGTGCCAGCAGCCTACGGCCAGGAGACCCATACCAAGAGACCCAGTACTTC
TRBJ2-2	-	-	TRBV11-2	CASSSKAGFGELFF	TGTGCCAGCAGCTCTAAGGCGGGGTTCGGGGAGCTGTTTTTT
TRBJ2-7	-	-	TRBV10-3	CAISEGDLGNEQYF	TGTGCCATCAGTGAGGGGGACCTGGGGAACGAGCAGTACTTC
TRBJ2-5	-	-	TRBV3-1	CASSQEAAGGTQYF	TGTGCCAGCAGCCAAGAGGCAGCCGGCGGGACCCAGTACTTC
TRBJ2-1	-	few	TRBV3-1	CASSEGGPYNEQFF	TGTGCCAGCAGTGAAGGAGGGCCCTACAATGAGCAGTTCTTC
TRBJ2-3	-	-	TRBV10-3	CAISELRVDTQYF	TGTGCCATCAGTGAGCTGAGGGTAGATACGCAGTATTTT
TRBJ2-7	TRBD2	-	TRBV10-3	CAISDGTTPHEQYF	TGTGCCATCAGTGATGGGACTACTCCCCACGAGCAGTACTTC
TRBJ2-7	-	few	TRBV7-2	CASSLPPGAGYEQYF	TGTGCCAGCAGCTTACCCCCAGGGGCAGGCTACGAGCAGTACTTC
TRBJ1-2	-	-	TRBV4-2	CASSQEGNFGYGYTF	TGTGCCAGCAGCCAAGAAGGTAACTTTGGATATGGCTACACCTTC
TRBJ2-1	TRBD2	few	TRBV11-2	CATGLAAQYNEQFF	TGTGCCACCGGGCTAGCGGCCCAATACAATGAGCAGTTCTTC
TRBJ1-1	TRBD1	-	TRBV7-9	CASSLDRGTAEAFF	TGTGCCAGCAGCTTGGACAGGGGTACGGCTGAAGCTTTCTTT
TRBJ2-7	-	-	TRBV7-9	CASSLGGGHEQYF	TGTGCCAGCAGCTTAGGCGGGGGCCACGAGCAGTACTTC
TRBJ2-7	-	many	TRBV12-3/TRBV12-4	CASSFGAYEQYF	TGTGCCAGCAGCTTCGGGGCCTACGAGCAGTACTTC
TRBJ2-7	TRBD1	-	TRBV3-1	CASTRTGVTYEQYF	TGTGCCAGCACCCGGACAGGGGTGACCTACGAGCAGTACTTC
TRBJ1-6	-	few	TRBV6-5	CASSYSGSNSPLHF	TGTGCCAGCAGTTACTCTGGTTCTAATTCACCCCTCCACTTT
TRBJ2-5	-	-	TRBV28	CASSLGSGARETQYF	TGTGCCAGCAGTTTAGGGTCAGGGGCTCGGGAGACCCAGTACTTC
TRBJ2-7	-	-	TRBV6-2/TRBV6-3	CASSYGFPYEQYF	TGTGCCAGCAGTTATGGGTTCCCCTACGAGCAGTACTTC
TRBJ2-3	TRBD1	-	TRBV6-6	CATLRDRETDTQYF	TGTGCCACCCTCCGGGACAGGGAGACAGATACGCAGTATTTT
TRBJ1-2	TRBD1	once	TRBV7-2	CASSFSPRTGNLYGYTF	TGTGCCAGCAGCTTCTCTCCCCGGACAGGCAACCTCTATGGCTACACCTTC
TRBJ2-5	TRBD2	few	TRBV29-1	CSVSGTSGKETQYF	TGCAGCGTTTCCGGGACTAGCGGAAAAGAGACCCAGTACTTC
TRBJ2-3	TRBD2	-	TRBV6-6	CASSDGRGADTQYF	TGTGCCAGCAGTGACGGGAGGGGAGCAGATACGCAGTATTTT
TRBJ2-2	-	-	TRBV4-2	CASSQERGFTGELFF	TGTGCCAGCAGCCAGGAGAGGGGTTTCACCGGGGAGCTGTTTTTT
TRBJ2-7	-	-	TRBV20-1	CSARLGDILRYEQYF	TGCAGTGCTAGACTTGGGGACATATTGCGCTACGAGCAGTACTTC
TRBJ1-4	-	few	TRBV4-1	CASSQDGGLKEKLFF	TGCGCCAGCAGCCAAGATGGGGGTCTCAAGGAAAAACTGTTTTTT
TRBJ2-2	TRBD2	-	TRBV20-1	CSAERLAVNTGELFF	TGCAGTGCCGAAAGGCTAGCGGTCAACACCGGGGAGCTGTTTTTT
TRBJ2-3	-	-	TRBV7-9	CASSLVRNTQYF	TGTGCCAGCAGCTTAGTTAGAAATACGCAGTATTTT
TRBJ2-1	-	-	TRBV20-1	CSAEIAWDLSEQFF	TGCAGCGCCGAGATAGCTTGGGATTTGAGTGAGCAGTTCTTC
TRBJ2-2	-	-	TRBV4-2	CATLSPPGELFF	TGTGCCACCCTCTCCCCACCCGGGGAGCTGTTTTTT
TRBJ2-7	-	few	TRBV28	CASIVTGNEQYF	TGTGCCAGCATCGTCACAGGGAACGAGCAGTACTTC
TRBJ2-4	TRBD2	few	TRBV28	CASSLVGGQYF	TGTGCCAGCAGTTTGGTGGGGGGGCAGTACTTC
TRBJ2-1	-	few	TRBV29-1	CSVEDFGSPYNEQFF	TGCAGCGTTGAAGATTTTGGCAGCCCCTACAATGAGCAGTTCTTC
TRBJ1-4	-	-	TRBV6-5	CASWSPGEKLFF	TGTGCCAGTTGGAGCCCCGGGGAAAAACTGTTTTTT
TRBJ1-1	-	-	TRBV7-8	CASSLPTTGLDTEAFF	TGTGCCAGCAGCTTACCGACTACGGGGTTGGACACTGAAGCTTTCTTT
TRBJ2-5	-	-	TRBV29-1	CSVRNEDTQYF	TGCAGCGTTCGGAATGAAGATACCCAGTACTTC
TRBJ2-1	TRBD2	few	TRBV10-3	CASGGSLAGVYKYNEQFF	TGTGCCAGCGGGGGGAGCCTAGCGGGAGTTTACAAGTACAATGAGCAGTTCTTC
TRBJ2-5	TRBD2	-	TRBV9	CASSLTGGNNEQYF	TGTGCCAGCAGTTTAACGGGGGGGAACAATGAGCAGTACTTC
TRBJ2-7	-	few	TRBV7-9	CASSLRAGTTYEQYF	TGTGCCAGCAGCTTAAGAGCAGGTACCACCTACGAGCAGTACTTC
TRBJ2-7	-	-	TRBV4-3	CASSAEPSVSYEQYF	TGCGCCAGCAGCGCCGAGCCTAGCGTTTCTTACGAGCAGTACTTC
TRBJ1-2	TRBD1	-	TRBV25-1	CASSGDRGGYTF	TGTGCCAGCAGTGGGGACAGGGGTGGCTACACCTTC
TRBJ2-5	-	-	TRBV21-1	CASSKIPASGCQETQYF	TGTGCCAGCAGCAAGATCCCGGCTAGCGGGTGCCAAGAGACCCAGTACTTC
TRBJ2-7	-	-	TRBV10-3	CAIRPLEFSSYEQYF	TGTGCCATCAGGCCACTAGAATTTAGTTCCTACGAGCAGTACTTC
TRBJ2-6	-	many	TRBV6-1	CASLQTSGANVLTF	TGTGCCAGCTTGCAGACTTCTGGGGCCAACGTCCTGACTTTC
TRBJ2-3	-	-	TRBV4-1	CASSQVGLTGSSTDTQYF	TGCGCCAGCAGCCAAGTAGGCCTTACAGGATCTAGCACAGATACGCAGTATTTT
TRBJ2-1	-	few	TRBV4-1	CASSPLDGAYNEQFF	TGCGCCAGCAGCCCGTTAGACGGGGCCTACAATGAGCAGTTCTTC
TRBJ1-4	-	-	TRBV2	CASSPGSGEKLFF	TGTGCCAGCTCTCCGGGATCAGGTGAAAAACTGTTTTTT
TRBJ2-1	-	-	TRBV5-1	CASSFKGPDSEQFF	TGCGCCAGCAGCTTTAAGGGGCCGGACAGTGAGCAGTTCTTC
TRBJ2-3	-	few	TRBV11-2	CASSLDRGETTDTQYF	TGTGCCAGCAGCTTAGATAGGGGGGAGACTACAGATACGCAGTATTTT
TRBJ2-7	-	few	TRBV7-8	CASSLSHGLGEQYF	TGTGCCAGCAGCTTATCGCACGGCCTCGGCGAGCAGTACTTC
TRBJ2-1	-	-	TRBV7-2	CASSPGGTHEQFF	TGTGCCAGCAGCCCTGGAGGAACCCATGAGCAGTTCTTC
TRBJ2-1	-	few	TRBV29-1	CSVEDGEQFF	TGCAGCGTTGAAGACGGTGAGCAGTTCTTC
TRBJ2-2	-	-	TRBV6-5	CASRRVNTGELFF	TGTGCCAGCAGGAGGGTGAACACCGGGGAGCTGTTTTTT
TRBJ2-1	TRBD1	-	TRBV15	CATSRDRTGSYEQFF	TGTGCCACCAGCAGAGATCGGACAGGGTCTTATGAGCAGTTCTTC
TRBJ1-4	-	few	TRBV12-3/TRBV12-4	CASSEGQLNEKLFF	TGTGCCAGCAGCGAAGGACAACTGAATGAAAAACTGTTTTTT
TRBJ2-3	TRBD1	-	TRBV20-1	CSAAEQGDTQYF	TGCAGTGCGGCGGAACAGGGGGATACGCAGTATTTT
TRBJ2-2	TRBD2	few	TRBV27	CGASGLTGELFF	TGTGGGGCTAGCGGACTCACCGGGGAGCTGTTTTTT
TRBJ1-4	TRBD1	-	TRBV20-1	CSARVSRATGDEKLFF	TGCAGTGCTAGAGTTTCCAGGGCGACAGGGGATGAAAAACTGTTTTTT
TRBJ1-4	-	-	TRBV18	CASSPGLESRGREKLFF	TGTGCCAGCTCACCAGGACTGGAATCCAGGGGTCGTGAAAAACTGTTTTTT
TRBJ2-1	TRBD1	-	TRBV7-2	CASSLAPSRTGGRNEQFF	TGTGCCAGCAGCTTAGCTCCCTCACGTACAGGGGGTCGGAATGAGCAGTTCTTC
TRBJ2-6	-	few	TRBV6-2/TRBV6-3	CASRLGPTLSSGANVLTF	TGTGCCAGCAGGCTGGGACCGACACTGAGCTCTGGGGCCAACGTCCTGACTTTC
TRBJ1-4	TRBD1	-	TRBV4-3	CASSQDLDRGDGKLFF	TGCGCCAGCAGCCAAGATCTGGACAGGGGGGATGGAAAACTGTTTTTT